The 20 T cell receptor beta chains reported below all come from one sample, sequenced in a study of blood T cell repertoires in COVID-19. TCRdb keeps only in-frame clones here, not all; method: immunoSEQ multiplex PCR. The data hold roughly 220,000 clones, with around 89% observed a single time. Input material: PBMCs or T cells enriched from blood (not recorded which). These receptors all come from a woman aged 25 to 39 who had recovered from COVID-19.

The chain has TRBV21-1 and TRBJ1-6; the DNA was not used to check the table's D call, TRBD1. TRBV21-1 is a recognized pseudogene. This CDR3 is built from 15 residues. The CDR3 DNA reads as TGTGCCAGCAGCAAAGGGGGCAGAAGCAATTCACCCCTCCACTTT. This encodes CASSKGGRSNSPLHF.

Turning to this clone: The junction departs from the called germline gene at one end, perhaps through a read error. The chain combines TRBV6-4 with TRBJ1-2, with D hard to call. Germline CDR1 and CDR2: MRHNA and SNTAGT. The CDR3 has 13 amino acids. DNA for the CDR3: TGTGCCAGCAGTAACTCCGGGCGGGGTGGCTACACCTTC. Translation gives CASSNSGRGGYTF.

The V gene is TRBV7-6, the J gene TRBJ1-3; a possible D gene is TRBD1 (6 bases). From germline, CDR1 is SGHVS and CDR2 FNYEAQ. V lost 5 bases to trimming and J lost 0 bases, with 11 bases between them. This CDR3 has 15 residues. Here the CDR3 DNA reads TGTGCCAGCAGCCCCCGACAGGCCTCTGGAAACACCATATATTTT. This translates into CASSPRQASGNTIYF.

This chain uses TRBV6-5 with TRBJ2-3; 9 bases are a match to TRBD1. Looked up from germline, CDR1 is MNHEY and CDR2 is SVGAGI. Trimming cost V 2 bases and J 6 bases; bases outside gene matches: 9. The CDR3 is 16 residues long. The CDR3 DNA reads TGTGCCAGCAGTTACAATCCCGGGACAGGGTATGATACGCAGTATTTT. Its translation: CASSYNPGTGYDTQYF.

The chain couples TRBV10-3 to TRBJ2-5; D possibly corresponds to TRBD2 (6 bases). V lost 4 bases and J lost 5, with 14 bases in between. The germline V gene encodes CDR1 ENHRY and CDR2 SYGVKD. This CDR3 has 14 amino acids. This CDR3 is CAISVSMAGETQYF. CDR3 in DNA: TGTGCCATCAGTGTATCTATGGCGGGGGAGACCCAGTACTTC.

As DNA, the CDR3 is TGTGCCAGCAGCTTGGGACAGGTCTTAGGGGGCCCTTACAATGAGCAGTTCTTC. Protein product: CASSLGQVLGGPYNEQFF. The V and J genes are TRBV11-3 and TRBJ2-1; 8 bases map to TRBD1. Trimming at V came to 3 bases and at J to 4 bases, leaving 14 bases not matched to a gene. Germline V CDR1 and CDR2: SGHNT, YENEEA. The CDR3 spans 18 residues.

V usage is TRBV5-1 and J usage is TRBJ2-7, with D perhaps matching TRBD1 (5 bases). Trimming removed 0 bases at V and 6 bases at J, with 13 bases between. There are 14 residues in the CDR3. CDR1 is SGHRS, CDR2 YFSETQ, per germline. The CDR3 DNA is TGCGCCAGCAGCTTGGTAGGGGATCCGCGCGAGCAGTACTTC. Protein product: CASSLVGDPREQYF.

J is TRBJ1-1 and V is TRBV7-6; D unresolved. This CDR3 is built from 17 residues. Germline assignment: CDR1 SGHVS and CDR2 FNYEAQ. V was shortened by 10 bases and J by 5 bases, with 29 bases between the two germline ends. CDR3: CATNKFVFLSSRTEAFF. The CDR3 DNA reads TGTGCCACCAATAAGTTTGTCTTCCTATCATCGAGGACTGAAGCTTTCTTT.

This clone has a handful of counts. This rearrangement joins TRBV9 to TRBJ2-7, with D perhaps TRBD1 (7 bases). From germline, CDR1 is SGDLS and CDR2 YYNGEE. The CDR3 totals 16 residues. Trimming shortened V by 0 bases and J by 4 bases, and 17 bases separated the two germline ends. The CDR3 bases are TGTGCCAGCAGCGTAGGAGGAGGGGGCGAGGGTTACGAGCAGTACTTC. Amino acid sequence: CASSVGGGGEGYEQYF.

The CDR3 loop is CATSSGTENTEAFF. The CDR3 DNA reads as TGTGCCACCAGCAGCGGGACAGAGAACACTGAAGCTTTCTTT. V usage is TRBV15 and J usage is TRBJ1-1; 7 nucleotides agree with TRBD1. V was pared by 3 bases and J by 1 base, with 2 bases of the junction left unmatched. The germline V gene encodes CDR1 LNHNV and CDR2 YYDKDF (reference sequence). CDR3 length equals 14 residues. Supplemented by reference TRBV15 and TRBJ1-1, the full variable domain reads DAMVIQNPRYQVTQFGKPVTLSCSQTLNHNVMYWYQQKSSQAPKLLFHYYDKDFNNEADTPDNFQSRRPNTSFCFLDIRSPGLGDTAMYLCATSSGTENTEAFFGQGTRLTVV.

The gene calls are TRBV5-6 and TRBJ1-3; 7 bases align to TRBD1. This CDR3 has 15 amino acids. Germline assignment: CDR1 SGHDT and CDR2 YYEEEE. Germline trimming cut 3 bases from V and 0 bases from J; bases unmatched to any gene: 3. The CDR3 coding sequence is TGTGCCAGCAGCTACGGGACAGCCTCTGGAAACACCATATATTTT. Its protein product is CASSYGTASGNTIYF.

The rearrangement links TRBV5-6 to TRBJ2-5; 13 bases match TRBD2. The CDR3 contains 15 residues. V was clipped by 0 bases and J by 14 bases; unmatched bases: 10. Germline V gene data show CDR1 as SGHDT and CDR2 as YYEEEE. CDR3: CASSLDTGLAGYYYF. CDR3 nucleotide sequence: TGTGCCAGCAGCTTGGACACGGGACTAGCGGGGTATTACTACTTC.

The chain combines TRBV5-1 with TRBJ2-7; TRBD2 agrees at 9 bases. Germline CDR1 and CDR2: SGHRS and YFSETQ. Trimming removed 4 bases from V and 0 bases from J; junction bases left unmatched: 8. The length of the CDR3 is 16 residues. The CDR3 DNA is TGCGCCAGCAGCCGCGGACTAGCGCCAAGCTCCTACGAGCAGTACTTC. This translates into CASSRGLAPSSYEQYF.

This chain links TRBV19 with TRBJ2-5, with TRBD2 identical over 10 bases. With V trimmed by 5 bases and J by 5 bases, 11 bases remained unmatched. Germline V gene lookup returns CDR1 LNHDA and CDR2 SQIVND (reference sequence). The CDR3 sequence is 16 residues long. The CDR3 sequence is CASSRPQRGGDETQYF. CDR3 coding DNA: TGTGCCAGTAGTCGTCCGCAGCGGGGGGGCGATGAGACCCAGTACTTC.

The J gene is TRBJ2-3, the V gene TRBV4-3; weak D call: TRBD2 (6 bases). This CDR3 is 14 amino acids long. Trimming shortened V by 1 base and J by 1 base, and 6 bases separated the two germline ends. Germline CDR1 and CDR2: LGHNA and YSLEER. The CDR3 DNA is TGCGCCAGCAGCCAAGGGGGGGGCACAGATACGCAGTATTTT. It is translated as CASSQGGGTDTQYF.

This clone was detected only once. This chain joins TRBV28 and TRBJ1-1, with no clear D. The CDR3 totals 14 residues. V dropped 6 bases and J dropped 1 base, with 12 bases sitting between them. Germline CDR1 reads MDHEN; CDR2 reads SYDVKM. The CDR3 protein is CASRYSAANTEAFF. As DNA, the CDR3 is TGTGCCAGCAGATACTCCGCCGCGAACACTGAAGCTTTCTTT.

The rearrangement joins TRBV25-1 to TRBJ1-2, with 9 bases aligning to TRBD1. Germline loops: CDR1 MGHDK, CDR2 SYGVNS. This CDR3 region has 15 residues. V dropped 3 bases and J dropped 7; count of bases not matched to a gene: 9. CDR3 protein: CASSDLQGAIVGYTF. For the CDR3, the DNA is TGTGCCAGCAGTGATTTACAGGGGGCTATTGTTGGCTACACCTTC.

The chain employs TRBV11-3 and TRBJ2-2; the D is unclear. The CDR3 sequence is 15 residues long. The V end lost 3 bases, the J end lost 3 bases, and 11 bases lay between the germline ends. Germline assignment: CDR1 SGHNT and CDR2 YENEEA. The CDR3 DNA reads TGTGCCAGCAGCTTTGGTGGTCGGGACACCGGGGAGCTGTTTTTT. Its protein is CASSFGGRDTGELFF.

This chain joins TRBV9 and TRBJ1-5; D might be TRBD1 (5 bases). With 4 bases removed from V and 3 bases from J, the gap between germline ends came to 14 bases. The germline V gene has CDR1 SGDLS and CDR2 YYNGEE. The CDR3 has 15 residues. The DNA of the CDR3 is TGTGCCAGCAGCCCGGGGGGGAATGACAATCAGCCCCAGCATTTT. Amino acid sequence: CASSPGGNDNQPQHF.

This clone was recorded a few times. The V and J genes are TRBV5-4 and TRBJ1-6; no clear D. The CDR3 runs to 14 residues. With 1 base removed from V and 6 bases from J, the gap between germline ends came to 8 bases. In germline, CDR1 is SGHNT, CDR2 YYREEE (reference sequence). In DNA form, the CDR3 reads TGTGCCAGCAGCTTGAGCCAAACTAATTCACCCCTCCACTTT. This encodes CASSLSQTNSPLHF.